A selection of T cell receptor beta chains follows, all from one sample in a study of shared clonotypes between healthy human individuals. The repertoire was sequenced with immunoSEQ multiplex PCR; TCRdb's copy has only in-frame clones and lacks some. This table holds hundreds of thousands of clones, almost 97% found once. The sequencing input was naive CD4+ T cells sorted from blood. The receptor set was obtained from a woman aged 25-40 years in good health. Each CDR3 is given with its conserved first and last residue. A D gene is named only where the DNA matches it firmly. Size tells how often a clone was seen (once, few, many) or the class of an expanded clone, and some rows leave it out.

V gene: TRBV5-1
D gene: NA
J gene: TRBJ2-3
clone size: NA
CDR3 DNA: TGCGCCAGCAGACCGACAAGAACCTCCGATAGCACAGATACGCAGTATTTT
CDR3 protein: CASRPTRTSDSTDTQYF

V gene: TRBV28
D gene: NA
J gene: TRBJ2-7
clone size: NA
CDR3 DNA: TGTGCCAGTACGCCTACCCGTCCCTACGAGCAGTACTTC
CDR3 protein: CASTPTRPYEQYF

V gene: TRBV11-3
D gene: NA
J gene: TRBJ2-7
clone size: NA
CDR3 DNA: TGTGCCAGCAGCGGGACCCAAACGGCCCACGAGCAGTACTTC
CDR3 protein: CASSGTQTAHEQYF

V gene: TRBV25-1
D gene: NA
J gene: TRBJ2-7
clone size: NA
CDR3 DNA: TGTGCCAGCAGTGATCGTCCAGGGGATTCCTACGAGCAGTACTTC
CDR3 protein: CASSDRPGDSYEQYF

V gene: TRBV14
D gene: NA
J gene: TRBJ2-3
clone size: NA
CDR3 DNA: TGTGCCAGCAGCCCCGGACTTACAGATACGCAGTATTTT
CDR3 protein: CASSPGLTDTQYF

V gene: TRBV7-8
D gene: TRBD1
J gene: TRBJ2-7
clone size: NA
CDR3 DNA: TGTGCCAGCAGCCCGGACAGGTACTACGAGCAGTACTTC
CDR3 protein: CASSPDRYYEQYF

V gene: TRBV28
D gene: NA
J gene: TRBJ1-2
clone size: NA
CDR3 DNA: TGTGCCAGCAGTTTAAAGGGGCCCTATGGCTACACCTTC
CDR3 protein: CASSLKGPYGYTF

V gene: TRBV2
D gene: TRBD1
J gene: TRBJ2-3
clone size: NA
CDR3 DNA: TGTGCCAGCACCCCGGACAGGGTGAGCACAGATACGCAGTATTTT
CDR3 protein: CASTPDRVSTDTQYF

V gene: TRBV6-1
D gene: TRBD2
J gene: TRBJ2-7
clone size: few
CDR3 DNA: TGTGCCAGCAGTGAAGGCGGGAGGGTCGAGCAGTACTTC
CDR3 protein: CASSEGGRVEQYF

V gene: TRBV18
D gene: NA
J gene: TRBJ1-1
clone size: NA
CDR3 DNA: TGTGCCAGCTCACGACAGAACACTGAAGCTTTCTTT
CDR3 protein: CASSRQNTEAFF

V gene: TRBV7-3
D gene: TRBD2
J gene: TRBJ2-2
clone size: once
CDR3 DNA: TGTGCCAGCAGCACGGGGACTAGCGGGAACACCGGGGAGCTGTTTTTT
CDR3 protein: CASSTGTSGNTGELFF

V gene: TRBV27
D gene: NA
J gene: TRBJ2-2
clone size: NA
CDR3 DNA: TGTGCCAGCAGTTTCGGCAGGGTAGGAACCGGGGAGCTGTTTTTT
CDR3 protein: CASSFGRVGTGELFF

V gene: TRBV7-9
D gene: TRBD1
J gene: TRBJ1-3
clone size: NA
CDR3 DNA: TGTGCCAGCGACAGGGTTAACACCATATATTTT
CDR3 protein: CASDRVNTIYF

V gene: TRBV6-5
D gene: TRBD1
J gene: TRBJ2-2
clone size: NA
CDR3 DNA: TGTGCCAGCATTCAGGGGGCTACCGGGGAGCTGTTTTTT
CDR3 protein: CASIQGATGELFF

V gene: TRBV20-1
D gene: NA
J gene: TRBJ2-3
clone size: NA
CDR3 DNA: TGCAGTGCTAAGACCCCATCGCAGTGGTATTTT
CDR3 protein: CSAKTPSQWYF

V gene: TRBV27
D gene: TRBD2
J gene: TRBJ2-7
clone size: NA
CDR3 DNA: TGTGCCAGCAGATCTGGGATTAGCGGGAGTAGCCCCTACGAGCAGTACTTC
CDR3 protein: CASRSGISGSSPYEQYF

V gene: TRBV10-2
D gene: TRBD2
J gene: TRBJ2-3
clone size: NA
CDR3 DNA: TGCGCCAGCAGTGACGGGGGGAGCGCAGATACGCAGTATTTT
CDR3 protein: CASSDGGSADTQYF

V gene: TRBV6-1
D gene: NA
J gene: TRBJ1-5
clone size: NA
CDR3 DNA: TGTGCCAGCAGTGAAATAGGGCCAGGGCCCCAGCATTTT
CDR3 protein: CASSEIGPGPQHF

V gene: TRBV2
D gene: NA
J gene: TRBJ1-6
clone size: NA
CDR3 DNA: TGTGCCAGCAGTGAAGAGGCGAGCCTTTCTAATTCACCCCTCCACTTT
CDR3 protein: CASSEEASLSNSPLHF

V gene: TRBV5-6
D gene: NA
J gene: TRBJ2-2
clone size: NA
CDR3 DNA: TGTGCCAGCAGCTTGCGGGGCGCGTCCGGGGAGCTGTTTTTT
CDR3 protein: CASSLRGASGELFF

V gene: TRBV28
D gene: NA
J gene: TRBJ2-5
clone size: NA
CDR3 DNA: TGTGCCAGCAGTAATAGGGAGACCCAGTACTTC
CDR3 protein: CASSNRETQYF

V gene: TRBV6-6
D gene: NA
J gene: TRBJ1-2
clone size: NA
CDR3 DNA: TGTGCCAGCAGGAGGACAACCATCACTAACTATGGCTACACCTTC
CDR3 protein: CASRRTTITNYGYTF

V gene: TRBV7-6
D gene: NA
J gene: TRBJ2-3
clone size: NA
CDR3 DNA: TGTGCCAGCAGCTTAGCGGTGGCAGGCTGGCGGACAGATACGCAGTATTTT
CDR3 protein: CASSLAVAGWRTDTQYF

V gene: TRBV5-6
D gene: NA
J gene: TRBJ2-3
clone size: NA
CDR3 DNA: TGTGCCAGCAGCTCCTACACAGATACGCAGTATTTT
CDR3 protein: CASSSYTDTQYF

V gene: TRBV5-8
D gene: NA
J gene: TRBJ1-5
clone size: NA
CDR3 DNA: TGTGCCAGCAGCTTGAATCACGTTAGCTACCAGCATTTT
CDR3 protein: CASSLNHVSYQHF

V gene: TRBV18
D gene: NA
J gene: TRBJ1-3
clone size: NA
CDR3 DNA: TGTGCCAGCTCCACGGCGTCCGGCAGCTCTGGAAACACCATATATTTT
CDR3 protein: CASSTASGSSGNTIYF

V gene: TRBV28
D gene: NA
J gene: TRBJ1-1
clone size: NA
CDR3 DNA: TGTGCCAGCAGTTCCCCCGGGTGGACTGAAGCTTTCTTT
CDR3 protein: CASSSPGWTEAFF

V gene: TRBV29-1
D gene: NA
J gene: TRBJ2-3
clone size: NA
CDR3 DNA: TGCAGCGTTGGGGCCCACGGGGAGGTCGCAGATACGCAGTATTTT
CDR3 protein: CSVGAHGEVADTQYF

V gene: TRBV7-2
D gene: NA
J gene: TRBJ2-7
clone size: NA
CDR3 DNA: TGTGCCAGCAGCTTAGAGGGGCATCGTTCCGAGCAGTACTTC
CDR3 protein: CASSLEGHRSEQYF